This is a list of T cell receptor beta chains from one sample in a study of neurological immune-mediated disorders. TCRdb re-analysed the 5' RACE reads in MiXCR, keeping a single row per CDR3 protein. The sample comprises 54,000 or so distinct CDR3 sequences, roughly 3.8% of which are singletons, and over 5% rests with the top ten. Sequenced input: PBMCs. These receptors were taken from a man between 60 and 70 years old with multiple sclerosis. Each CDR3 is given with its conserved first and last residue. The D gene is left open where the match is weak. Clone size is shown for a subset of rows, as once, few, many or a class of expanded clone.

j_gene: TRBJ1-2; d_gene: -; abundance: many; v_gene: TRBV12-3/TRBV12-4; CDR3aa: CASSDGYGYTF; CDR3nt: TGTGCCAGCAGCGATGGCTATGGCTACACCTTC
j_gene: TRBJ2-4; d_gene: TRBD2; abundance: many; v_gene: TRBV7-9; CDR3aa: CASSFSGSVGKNIQYF; CDR3nt: TGTGCCAGCAGCTTCAGCGGGAGTGTCGGCAAAAACATTCAGTACTTC
j_gene: TRBJ1-5; d_gene: -; abundance: -; v_gene: TRBV7-8; CDR3aa: CASSLTDGYQPQHF; CDR3nt: TGTGCCAGCAGCTTAACAGACGGGTATCAGCCCCAGCATTTT
j_gene: TRBJ2-3; d_gene: -; abundance: many; v_gene: TRBV18; CDR3aa: CASSPYGSGDTQYF; CDR3nt: TGTGCCAGCTCACCCTACGGGAGTGGGGATACGCAGTATTTT
j_gene: TRBJ1-5; d_gene: -; abundance: -; v_gene: TRBV6-2/TRBV6-3; CDR3aa: CASRRAVNQPQHF; CDR3nt: TGTGCCAGTCGACGGGCGGTCAATCAGCCCCAGCATTTT
j_gene: TRBJ2-5; d_gene: -; abundance: many; v_gene: TRBV6-1; CDR3aa: CATLYETQYF; CDR3nt: TGTGCCACGTTATATGAGACCCAGTACTTC
j_gene: TRBJ1-4; d_gene: -; abundance: many; v_gene: TRBV20-1; CDR3aa: CSARLGTNEKLFF; CDR3nt: TGCAGTGCTAGATTAGGAACTAATGAAAAACTGTTTTTT
j_gene: TRBJ2-6; d_gene: -; abundance: many; v_gene: TRBV6-6; CDR3aa: CASSYTDTARANVLTF; CDR3nt: TGTGCCAGCAGTTACACGGACACAGCAAGGGCCAACGTCCTGACTTTC
j_gene: TRBJ1-6; d_gene: -; abundance: many; v_gene: TRBV5-1; CDR3aa: CASSFSTDYNSPLHF; CDR3nt: TGCGCCAGCAGCTTCTCGACAGATTATAATTCACCCCTCCACTTT
j_gene: TRBJ2-5; d_gene: TRBD2; abundance: many; v_gene: TRBV20-1; CDR3aa: CSAIGSGRAAKTQYF; CDR3nt: TGCAGTGCTATTGGGAGCGGGAGGGCCGCGAAGACCCAGTACTTC
j_gene: TRBJ2-7; d_gene: -; abundance: many; v_gene: TRBV20-1; CDR3aa: CSARDYKGIGSYEQYF; CDR3nt: TGCAGTGCTAGAGATTATAAGGGGATTGGCTCCTACGAGCAGTACTTC
j_gene: TRBJ1-1; d_gene: -; abundance: many; v_gene: TRBV25-1; CDR3aa: CASSEMGRTEAFF; CDR3nt: TGTGCCAGCAGTGAAATGGGAAGGACTGAAGCTTTCTTT
j_gene: TRBJ2-7; d_gene: TRBD1; abundance: many; v_gene: TRBV7-8; CDR3aa: CASSSRGKSSYEQYF; CDR3nt: TGTGCCAGCAGCTCCAGGGGGAAAAGCTCCTACGAGCAGTACTTC
j_gene: TRBJ2-3; d_gene: TRBD2; abundance: many; v_gene: TRBV20-1; CDR3aa: CSAPVAGGRAGTQYF; CDR3nt: TGCAGTGCTCCTGTTGCGGGAGGGCGCGCCGGTACGCAGTATTTT
j_gene: TRBJ2-3; d_gene: TRBD2; abundance: many; v_gene: TRBV20-1; CDR3aa: CSAAKGGAGGGSDTQYF; CDR3nt: TGCAGTGCGGCTAAAGGGGGAGCGGGAGGGGGCTCAGATACGCAGTATTTT
j_gene: TRBJ1-4; d_gene: -; abundance: many; v_gene: TRBV20-1; CDR3aa: CSARDLRGVNEKLFF; CDR3nt: TGCAGTGCTAGAGATCTAAGAGGGGTTAATGAAAAACTGTTTTTT
j_gene: TRBJ1-6; d_gene: TRBD1; abundance: many; v_gene: TRBV4-1; CDR3aa: CASSQGAGTVSSPLHF; CDR3nt: TGCGCCAGCAGTCAAGGGGCCGGGACAGTGAGTTCACCCCTCCACTTT
j_gene: TRBJ1-1; d_gene: -; abundance: many; v_gene: TRBV5-1; CDR3aa: CASSLSMNTEAFF; CDR3nt: TGCGCCAGCAGCTTGAGTATGAACACTGAAGCTTTCTTT
j_gene: TRBJ2-5; d_gene: -; abundance: many; v_gene: TRBV5-1; CDR3aa: CASSFRSGEGTQYF; CDR3nt: TGCGCCAGCAGCTTCCGGAGCGGAGAGGGGACCCAGTACTTC
j_gene: TRBJ2-3; d_gene: TRBD2; abundance: many; v_gene: TRBV24-1; CDR3aa: CATSELGLAEEDTQYF; CDR3nt: TGTGCCACCAGTGAGCTGGGACTAGCGGAAGAAGATACGCAGTATTTT
j_gene: TRBJ1-1; d_gene: -; abundance: -; v_gene: TRBV11-3; CDR3aa: CASSLQSDTEAFF; CDR3nt: TGTGCCAGCAGCTTACAATCGGACACTGAAGCTTTCTTT
j_gene: TRBJ2-2; d_gene: TRBD2; abundance: -; v_gene: TRBV20-1; CDR3aa: CSAPRGLAGGWDTGELFF; CDR3nt: TGCAGTGCCCCTAGGGGACTAGCGGGAGGATGGGACACCGGGGAGCTGTTTTTT
j_gene: TRBJ2-3; d_gene: TRBD2; abundance: many; v_gene: TRBV5-4; CDR3aa: CASSPTGIAGTWTDTQYF; CDR3nt: TGTGCCAGCAGCCCGACAGGAATAGCGGGAACGTGGACAGATACGCAGTATTTT
j_gene: TRBJ1-5; d_gene: TRBD1; abundance: many; v_gene: TRBV15; CDR3aa: CATSRPMGTGGGQPQHF; CDR3nt: TGTGCCACCAGCAGACCCATGGGGACAGGGGGCGGTCAGCCCCAGCATTTT
j_gene: TRBJ2-1; d_gene: -; abundance: many; v_gene: TRBV20-1; CDR3aa: CSSQDGGPYNEQFF; CDR3nt: TGCAGTTCACAGGACGGGGGCCCATACAATGAGCAGTTCTTC
j_gene: TRBJ2-2; d_gene: -; abundance: -; v_gene: TRBV3-1; CDR3aa: CASSTRDRGPDTGELFF; CDR3nt: TGTGCCAGCAGCACCCGGGACCGAGGGCCCGACACCGGGGAGCTGTTTTTT
j_gene: TRBJ2-5; d_gene: TRBD2; abundance: many; v_gene: TRBV5-1; CDR3aa: CASSSWTSGGQETQYF; CDR3nt: TGCGCCAGCAGCTCCTGGACTAGCGGGGGACAAGAGACCCAGTACTTC
j_gene: TRBJ2-1; d_gene: TRBD2; abundance: many; v_gene: TRBV6-6; CDR3aa: CASRLAGEYEQFF; CDR3nt: TGTGCCAGCCGACTAGCGGGAGAATATGAGCAGTTCTTC
j_gene: TRBJ1-1; d_gene: -; abundance: -; v_gene: TRBV5-1; CDR3aa: CASSLNSAEAFF; CDR3nt: TGCGCCAGCAGCTTGAATTCCGCTGAAGCTTTCTTT
j_gene: TRBJ2-1; d_gene: TRBD2; abundance: many; v_gene: TRBV5-5; CDR3aa: CASSEIRSPTSGRRLFF; CDR3nt: TGTGCCAGCAGCGAAATCCGATCCCCGACTAGCGGGAGGAGGCTGTTCTTC
j_gene: TRBJ2-5; d_gene: -; abundance: -; v_gene: TRBV24-1; CDR3aa: CATSDVTMETQYF; CDR3nt: TGTGCCACCAGTGACGTGACGATGGAGACCCAGTACTTC
j_gene: TRBJ2-3; d_gene: -; abundance: many; v_gene: TRBV20-1; CDR3aa: CSARQPSSSADTQYF; CDR3nt: TGCAGTGCTAGACAACCCAGTTCCTCCGCAGATACGCAGTATTTT
j_gene: TRBJ1-1; d_gene: -; abundance: many; v_gene: TRBV27; CDR3aa: CASGGARDIQRSTEAFF; CDR3nt: TGTGCCAGCGGGGGGGCTCGGGACATCCAAAGGTCCACTGAAGCTTTCTTT
j_gene: TRBJ2-7; d_gene: TRBD2; abundance: -; v_gene: TRBV6-6; CDR3aa: CASSQTSGGYEQYF; CDR3nt: TGTGCCAGCAGCCAGACTAGCGGGGGCTACGAGCAGTACTTC
j_gene: TRBJ1-2; d_gene: TRBD1; abundance: few; v_gene: TRBV20-1; CDR3aa: CSARATGRVNYGYTF; CDR3nt: TGCAGTGCTAGAGCGACAGGGAGGGTTAACTATGGCTACACCTTC